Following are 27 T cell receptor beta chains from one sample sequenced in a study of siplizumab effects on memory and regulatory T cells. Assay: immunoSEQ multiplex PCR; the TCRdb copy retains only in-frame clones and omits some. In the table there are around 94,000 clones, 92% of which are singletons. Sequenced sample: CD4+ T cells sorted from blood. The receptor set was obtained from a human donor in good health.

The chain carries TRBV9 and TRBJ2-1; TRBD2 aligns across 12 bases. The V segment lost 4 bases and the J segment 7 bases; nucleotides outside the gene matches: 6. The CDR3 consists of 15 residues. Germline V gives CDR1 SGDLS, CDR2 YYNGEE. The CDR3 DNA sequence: TGTGCCAGCAGCCAGACTAGCGGGAGTGGGAATGAGCAGTTCTTC. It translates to CASSQTSGSGNEQFF.

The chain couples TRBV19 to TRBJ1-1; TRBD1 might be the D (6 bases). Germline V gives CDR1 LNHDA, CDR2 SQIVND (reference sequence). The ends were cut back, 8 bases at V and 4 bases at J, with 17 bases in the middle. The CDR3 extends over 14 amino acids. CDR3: CASSVRGGPTEAFF. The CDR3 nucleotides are TGTGCCAGTTCTGTTCGGGGGGGCCCCACTGAAGCTTTCTTT.

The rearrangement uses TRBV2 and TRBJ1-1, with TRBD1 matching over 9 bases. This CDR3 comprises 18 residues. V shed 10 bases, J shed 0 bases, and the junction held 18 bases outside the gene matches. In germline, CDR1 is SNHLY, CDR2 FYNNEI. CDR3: CAIQAWPRTGVMNTEAFF. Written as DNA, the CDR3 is TGTGCCATCCAAGCTTGGCCCCGGACAGGGGTGATGAACACTGAAGCTTTCTTT.

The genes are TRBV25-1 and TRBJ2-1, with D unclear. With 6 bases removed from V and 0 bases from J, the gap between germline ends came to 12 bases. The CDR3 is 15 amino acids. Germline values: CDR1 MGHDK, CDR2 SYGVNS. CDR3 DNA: TGTGCCAGCAGCGCCACAGAGAGCTCCTACAATGAGCAGTTCTTC. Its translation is CASSATESSYNEQFF.

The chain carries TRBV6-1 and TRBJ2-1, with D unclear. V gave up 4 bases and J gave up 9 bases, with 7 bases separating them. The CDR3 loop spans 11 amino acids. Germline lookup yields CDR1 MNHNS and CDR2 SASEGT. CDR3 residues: CASSGTLEQFF. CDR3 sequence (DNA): TGTGCCAGCAGTGGAACTCTTGAGCAGTTCTTC.

CDR3 nucleotides: TGTGCCAGTAACTCCAGGGGGGGGACTGAAGCTTTCTTT. It is translated as CASNSRGGTEAFF. V is TRBV19 and J is TRBJ1-1, with TRBD1 matching over 7 bases. The CDR3 extends over 13 amino acids. V lost 7 bases and J lost 5; bases outside the gene matches: 7. Germline values: CDR1 LNHDA, CDR2 SQIVND (reference sequence).

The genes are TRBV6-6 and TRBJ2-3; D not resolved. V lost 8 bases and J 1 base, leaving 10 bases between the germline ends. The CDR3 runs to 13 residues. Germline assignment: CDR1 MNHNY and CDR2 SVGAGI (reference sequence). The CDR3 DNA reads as TGTGCCAGCCGCCCACGGGGCACAGATACGCAGTATTTT. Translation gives CASRPRGTDTQYF.

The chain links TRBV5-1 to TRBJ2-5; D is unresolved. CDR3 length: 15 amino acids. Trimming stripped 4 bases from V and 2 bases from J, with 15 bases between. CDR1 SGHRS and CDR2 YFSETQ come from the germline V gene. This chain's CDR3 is CASSPRSVGQETQYF. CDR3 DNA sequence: TGCGCCAGCAGCCCGCGGTCGGTAGGACAAGAGACCCAGTACTTC.

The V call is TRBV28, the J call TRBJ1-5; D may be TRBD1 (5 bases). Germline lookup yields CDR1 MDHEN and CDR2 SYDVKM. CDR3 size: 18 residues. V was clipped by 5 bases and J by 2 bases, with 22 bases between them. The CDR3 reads CASSHPPGGGEGNQPQHF. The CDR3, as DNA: TGTGCCAGCAGTCACCCCCCCGGGGGGGGAGAAGGCAATCAGCCCCAGCATTTT.

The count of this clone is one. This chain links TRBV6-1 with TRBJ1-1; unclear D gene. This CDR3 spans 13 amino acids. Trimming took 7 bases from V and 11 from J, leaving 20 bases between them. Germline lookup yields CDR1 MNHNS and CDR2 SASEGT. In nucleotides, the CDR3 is TGTGCCAGCATGAGGGCAGGTCTAGAGAGGGCTTTCTTT. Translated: CASMRAGLERAFF.

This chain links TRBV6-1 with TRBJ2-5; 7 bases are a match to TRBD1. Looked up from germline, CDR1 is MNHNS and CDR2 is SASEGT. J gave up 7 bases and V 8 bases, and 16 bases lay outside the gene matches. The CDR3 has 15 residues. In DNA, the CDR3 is TGTGCCAGCGATGCGGGTCGAGGGGGCGTTGGGACCCAGTACTTC. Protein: CASDAGRGGVGTQYF.

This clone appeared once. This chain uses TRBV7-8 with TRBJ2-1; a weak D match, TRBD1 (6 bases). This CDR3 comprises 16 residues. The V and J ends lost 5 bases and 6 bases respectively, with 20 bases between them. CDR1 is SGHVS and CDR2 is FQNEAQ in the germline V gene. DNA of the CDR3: TGTGCCAGCAGCCCCGGATGGGCAGGGGTTGGCAATGAGCAGTTCTTC. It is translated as CASSPGWAGVGNEQFF.

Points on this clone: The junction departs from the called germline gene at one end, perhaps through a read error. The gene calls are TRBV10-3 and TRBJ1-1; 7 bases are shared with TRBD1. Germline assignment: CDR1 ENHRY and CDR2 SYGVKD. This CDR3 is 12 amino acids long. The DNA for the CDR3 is TGTGCCATCGGGACAGCCAACAATGAAGCTTTCTTT. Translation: CAIGTANNEAFF.

Written as DNA, the CDR3 is TGTGCCAGCATGGAGGATGGGGGGGCATTTCATGAAAAACTGTTTTTT. Translating it yields CASMEDGGAFHEKLFF. This chain joins TRBV2 and TRBJ1-4, with D possibly TRBD1 on 6 matching bases. This CDR3 region has 16 residues. The V end was cut by 7 bases, the J end by 6 bases, with 21 bases between. The germline V gene has CDR1 SNHLY and CDR2 FYNNEI.

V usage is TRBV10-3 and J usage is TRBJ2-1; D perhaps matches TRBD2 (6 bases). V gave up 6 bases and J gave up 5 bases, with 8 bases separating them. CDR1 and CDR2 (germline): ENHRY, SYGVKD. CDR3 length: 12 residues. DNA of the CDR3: TGTGCCATCAGGGAGGGGAACAATGAGCAGTTCTTC. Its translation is CAIREGNNEQFF.

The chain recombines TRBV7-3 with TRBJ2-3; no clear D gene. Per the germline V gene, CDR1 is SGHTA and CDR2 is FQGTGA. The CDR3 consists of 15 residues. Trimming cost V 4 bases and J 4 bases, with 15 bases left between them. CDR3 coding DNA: TGTGCCAGCAGCTCGGTAACAGCTGCTCCAGATACGCAGTATTTT. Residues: CASSSVTAAPDTQYF.

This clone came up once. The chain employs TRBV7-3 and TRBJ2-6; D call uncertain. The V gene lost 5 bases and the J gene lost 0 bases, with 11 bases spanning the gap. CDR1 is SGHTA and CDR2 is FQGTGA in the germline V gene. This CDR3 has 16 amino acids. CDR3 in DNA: TGTGCCAGCAGCCTTTCCCCGAGCTCTGGGGCCAACGTCCTGACTTTC. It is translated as CASSLSPSSGANVLTF.

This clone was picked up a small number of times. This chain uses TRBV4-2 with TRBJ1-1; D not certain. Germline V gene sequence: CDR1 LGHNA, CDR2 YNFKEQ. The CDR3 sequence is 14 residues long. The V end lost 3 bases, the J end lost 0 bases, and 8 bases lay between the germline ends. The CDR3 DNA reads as TGTGCCAGCAGCCAGGCCGCGATGAACACTGAAGCTTTCTTT. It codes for CASSQAAMNTEAFF.

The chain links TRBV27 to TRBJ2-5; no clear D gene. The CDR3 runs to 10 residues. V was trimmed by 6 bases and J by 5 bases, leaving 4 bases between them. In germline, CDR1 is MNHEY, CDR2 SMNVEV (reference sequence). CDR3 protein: CASRWETQYF. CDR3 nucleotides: TGTGCCAGCAGGTGGGAGACCCAGTACTTC.

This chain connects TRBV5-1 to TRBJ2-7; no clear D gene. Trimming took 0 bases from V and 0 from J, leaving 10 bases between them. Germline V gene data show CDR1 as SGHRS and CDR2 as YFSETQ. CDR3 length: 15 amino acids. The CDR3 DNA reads TGCGCCAGCAGCTTGGTAGGGTCTAGCTCCTACGAGCAGTACTTC. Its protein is CASSLVGSSSYEQYF.

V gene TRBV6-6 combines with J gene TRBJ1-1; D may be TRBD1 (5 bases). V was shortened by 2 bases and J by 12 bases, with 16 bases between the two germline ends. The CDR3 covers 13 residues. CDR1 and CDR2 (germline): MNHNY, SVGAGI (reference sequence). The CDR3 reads CASSYGTASGTFF. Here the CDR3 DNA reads TGTGCCAGCAGTTACGGGACTGCCAGTGGGACTTTCTTT.

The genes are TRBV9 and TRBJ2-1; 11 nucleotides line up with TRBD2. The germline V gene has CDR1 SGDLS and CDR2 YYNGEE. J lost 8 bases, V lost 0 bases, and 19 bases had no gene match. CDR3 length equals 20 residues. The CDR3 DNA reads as TGTGCCAGCAGCGTAGCTTTGATGGTAGCGGGAGGGCCTCAAGTGCATGAGCAGTTCTTC. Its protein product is CASSVALMVAGGPQVHEQFF.

The CDR3 spells CASSLGEGYEQYF. For the CDR3, the DNA is TGCGCCAGCAGCTTGGGTGAAGGCTACGAGCAGTACTTC. This chain links TRBV5-1 with TRBJ2-7; D gene ambiguous. Trimming left V 0 bases short and J 3 bases short, with 7 bases between. Germline lookup yields CDR1 SGHRS and CDR2 YFSETQ. The CDR3 consists of 13 residues.

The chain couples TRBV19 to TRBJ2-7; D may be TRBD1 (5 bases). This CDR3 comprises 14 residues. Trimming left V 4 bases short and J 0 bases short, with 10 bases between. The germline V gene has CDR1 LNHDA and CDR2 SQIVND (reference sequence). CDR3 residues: CASSTDRLSYEQYF. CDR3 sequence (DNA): TGTGCCAGTAGTACTGACAGACTCTCCTACGAGCAGTACTTC.

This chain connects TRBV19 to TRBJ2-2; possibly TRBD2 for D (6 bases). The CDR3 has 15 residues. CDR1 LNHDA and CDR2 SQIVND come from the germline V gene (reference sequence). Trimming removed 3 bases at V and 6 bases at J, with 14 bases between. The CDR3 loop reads CASSMSWRAAGELFF. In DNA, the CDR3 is TGTGCCAGTAGTATGTCGTGGAGGGCGGCCGGGGAGCTGTTTTTT. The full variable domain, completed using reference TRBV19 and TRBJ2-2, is DGGITQSPKYLFRKEGQNVTLSCEQNLNHDAMYWYRQDPGQGLRLIYYSQIVNDFQKGDIAEGYSVSREKKESFPLTVTSAQKNPTAFYLCASSMSWRAAGELFFGEGSRLTVL.

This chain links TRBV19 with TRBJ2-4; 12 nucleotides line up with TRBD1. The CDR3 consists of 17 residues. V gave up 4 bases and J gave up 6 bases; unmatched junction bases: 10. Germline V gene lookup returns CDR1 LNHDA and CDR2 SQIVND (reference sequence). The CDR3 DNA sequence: TGTGCCAGTAGTACCTCCGGGACAGGGGGCTTTAGAAACATTCAGTACTTC. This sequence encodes CASSTSGTGGFRNIQYF.

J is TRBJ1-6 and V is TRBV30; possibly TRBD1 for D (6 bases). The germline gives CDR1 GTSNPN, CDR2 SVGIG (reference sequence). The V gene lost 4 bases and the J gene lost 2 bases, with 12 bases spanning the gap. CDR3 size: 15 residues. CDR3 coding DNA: TGTGCCTGGACTCAGGGGCTCACCTATAATTCACCCCTCCACTTT. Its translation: CAWTQGLTYNSPLHF. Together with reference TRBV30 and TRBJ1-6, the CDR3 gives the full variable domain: SQTIHQWPATLVQPVGSPLSLECTVEGTSNPNLYWYRQAAGRGLQLLFYSVGIGQISSEVPQNLSASRPQDRQFILSSKKLLLSDSGFYLCAWTQGLTYNSPLHFGNGTRLTVT.